The 16 T cell receptor beta chains below were found in one sample sequenced in a study of T-cell memory formation after mild COVID-19. MiXCR, applied by TCRdb to the 5' RACE reads, yields one record per CDR3 protein. The profile shows over 500,000 distinct CDR3 sequences, roughly 17% of them singletons. Sample: PBMCs or a T cell subset sorted from them (not recorded which). The receptors stem from an adult woman who had mild COVID-19 (a few samples of this study predate the infection). Cell type and time point are not known.

The genes are TRBV30 and TRBJ1-3; no clear D. Trimming removed 4 bases from V and 5 bases from J, with 15 bases in between. This CDR3 has 14 amino acids. Germline V lookup: CDR1 GTSNPN, CDR2 SVGIG (reference sequence). The DNA of the CDR3 is TGTGCCTGGAAGCCGCCCCACGGGAGAAACACCATATATTTT. Its translation: CAWKPPHGRNTIYF. Full variable domain (outside the CDR3, taken from reference TRBV30 and TRBJ1-3): SQTIHQWPATLVQPVGSPLSLECTVEGTSNPNLYWYRQAAGRGLQLLFYSVGIGQISSEVPQNLSASRPQDRQFILSSKKLLLSDSGFYLCAWKPPHGRNTIYFGEGSWLTVV.

J is TRBJ2-3 and V is TRBV30; TRBD2 agrees at 9 bases. The CDR3 spans 14 residues. Per germline, CDR1 GTSNPN and CDR2 SVGIG (reference sequence). V shed 7 bases, J shed 2 bases, and the junction held 7 bases outside the gene matches. The DNA for the CDR3 is TGTGCCTCGGAACTAGCGGGCCACACAGATACGCAGTATTTT. It codes for CASELAGHTDTQYF.

V gene TRBV6-2 or TRBV6-3 combines with J gene TRBJ2-7; a weak D match, TRBD1 (6 bases). Germline CDR1 reads MNHEY; CDR2 reads SVGEGT. The CDR3 sequence is 15 residues long. Trimming removed 1 base from V and 1 base from J, with 11 bases in between. CDR3 amino acids: CASSYWGQGSYEQYF. As DNA, the CDR3 is TGTGCCAGCAGTTACTGGGGGCAAGGGTCCTACGAGCAGTACTTC.

This clonotype was counted a few times. The chain joins TRBV20-1 to TRBJ2-7, with D perhaps assigned TRBD1 or TRBD2 (5 bases each). Trimming removed 3 bases at V and 4 bases at J, with 22 bases between. This CDR3 has 16 amino acids. CDR1 and CDR2 from the germline V gene are DFQATT and SNEGSKA (reference sequence). CDR3 coding DNA: TGCAGTGCTAGGGACACCCATACCGGGGCCCTTTACGAGCAGTACTTC. Translating gives CSARDTHTGALYEQYF.

The chain links TRBV5-1 to TRBJ1-4; 10 positions agree with TRBD1. The CDR3 runs to 15 residues. Germline V gives CDR1 SGHRS, CDR2 YFSETQ. The ends lost 8 bases at V and 7 bases at J; junction bases unmatched: 11. CDR3 loop: CASSDGDRGTEKLFF. The CDR3 nucleotides are TGCGCCAGTTCAGACGGGGACAGGGGTACTGAAAAACTGTTTTTT.

This clonotype was observed a few times. The genes are TRBV6-2 or TRBV6-3 and TRBJ2-1, with unresolved D. The germline V gene has CDR1 MNHEY and CDR2 SVGEGT. The germline V and J ends were trimmed by 6 bases and 3 bases, with 9 bases remaining between them. CDR3 size: 13 residues. The CDR3 DNA reads as TGTGCCAGCAGCATCGGCAGCTACAATGAGCAGTTCTTC. This translates into CASSIGSYNEQFF.

This clonotype was counted at least ten times. J is TRBJ1-1 and V is TRBV12-3 or TRBV12-4; D gene unclear. Trimming pared 3 bases from V and 8 bases from J, leaving 10 bases between. The CDR3 covers 12 residues. This CDR3 reads CASSFGGAEAFF. CDR3 sequence (DNA): TGTGCCAGCAGTTTTGGCGGCGCGGAAGCTTTCTTT.

This clonotype came up a few times. The rearrangement uses TRBV12-3 or TRBV12-4 and TRBJ1-3; D remains unclear. This CDR3 spans 13 amino acids. V lost 4 bases and J 3 bases, leaving 7 bases between the germline ends. For the CDR3, the DNA is TGTGCCAGCAGTTCGGGGAGTGGAAACACCATATATTTT. It is translated as CASSSGSGNTIYF.

V gene TRBV20-1 combines with J gene TRBJ1-2; D is uncertain. The V end was cut by 3 bases, the J end by 6 bases, with 14 bases between. The germline V gene encodes CDR1 DFQATT and CDR2 SNEGSKA (reference sequence). CDR3 length: 13 residues. The CDR3 DNA reads TGCAGTGCTAGGGGTTCCCCGGTGGATGGCTACACCTTC. The encoded protein is CSARGSPVDGYTF.

This clonotype was counted only a few times. V and J are TRBV15 and TRBJ2-7; D call uncertain. V was cut by 1 base and J by 3 bases, with 13 bases left in between. This CDR3 is built from 15 residues. The V gene's germline CDR1 is LNHNV and CDR2 YYDKDF (reference sequence). The CDR3 reads CATSRVPDILYEQYF. DNA for the CDR3: TGTGCCACCAGCAGAGTCCCAGATATTCTCTACGAGCAGTACTTC.

This clonotype was observed a few times. The chain couples TRBV20-1 to TRBJ2-5; 7 positions agree with TRBD2. The germline gives CDR1 DFQATT, CDR2 SNEGSKA (reference sequence). The CDR3 covers 13 residues. The V segment lost 3 bases and the J segment 3 bases; nucleotides outside the gene matches: 4. The CDR3 protein is CSASMAGEETQYF. The CDR3 nucleotides read TGCAGTGCTAGCATGGCGGGGGAAGAGACCCAGTACTTC.

This clonotype has at least ten counts. The chain carries TRBV4-2 and TRBJ2-3; a weak D match, TRBD2 (5 bases). The V gene lost 0 bases and the J gene lost 1 base, with 8 bases spanning the gap. Germline V gives CDR1 LGHNA, CDR2 YNFKEQ. CDR3 length: 15 residues. CDR3 nucleotide sequence: TGTGCCAGCAGCCAAGATGTGCGGGGCACAGATACGCAGTATTTT. It encodes CASSQDVRGTDTQYF.

This clonotype has only a few counts. This chain links TRBV2 with TRBJ2-5; D is unresolved. Looked up from germline, CDR1 is SNHLY and CDR2 is FYNNEI. The CDR3 runs to 13 residues. Trimming took 0 bases from V and 3 from J, leaving 5 bases between them. The CDR3 DNA reads TGTGCCAGCAGTGAAGCAGGGAAAGAGACCCAGTACTTC. Translated, it gives CASSEAGKETQYF.

This clonotype has more than one count but fewer than ten. V usage is TRBV5-1 and J usage is TRBJ1-6, with a possible D match to TRBD1 (6 bases). Trimming stripped 0 bases from V and 8 bases from J, with 15 bases between. The CDR3 consists of 16 residues. The germline gives CDR1 SGHRS, CDR2 YFSETQ. The CDR3 sequence: CASSLAGAGVHSPLHF. CDR3 nucleotides: TGCGCCAGCAGCTTGGCCGGGGCAGGGGTCCATTCACCCCTCCACTTT.

The CDR3 coding sequence is TGCGCCAGCAGCTTCCGACAGGGGTTTCCTGGGGCCAATGAGCAGTTCTTC. It is translated as CASSFRQGFPGANEQFF. The chain has TRBV5-1 and TRBJ2-1, with 8 bases fitting TRBD1. V was pared by 2 bases and J by 6 bases, with 13 bases of the junction left unmatched. Germline lookup yields CDR1 SGHRS and CDR2 YFSETQ. The CDR3 loop spans 17 amino acids.

The chain has TRBV5-1 and TRBJ2-7, with a weak D call TRBD1 (5 bases). Per germline, CDR1 SGHRS and CDR2 YFSETQ. V lost 4 bases and J 5 bases, leaving 16 bases between the germline ends. The CDR3 extends over 14 amino acids. The CDR3, as DNA: TGCGCCAGCAGCAAACCTCAGGGCAACCACGAGCAGTACTTC. Translating it yields CASSKPQGNHEQYF.